One and the same sample provided the 21 T cell receptor beta chains below, sequenced in a study of identical twins. A single record per CDR3 protein comes from TCRdb applying MiXCR to the 5' RACE reads. The data hold around 690,000 distinct CDR3 sequences, with around 20% observed a single time. The data also belong to a second study, concerning T cells expressing NK-cell markers.

The sequenced sample consisted of PBMCs. All receptors derive from a woman aged 18-30 years in good health.

The CDR3 nucleotides read TGCAGTGCTAGAGATTCGCAGAGATTGAACACTGAAGCTTTCTTT. Its translation: CSARDSQRLNTEAFF. V gene TRBV20-1 combines with J gene TRBJ1-1; D call uncertain. The CDR3 runs to 15 residues. From germline, CDR1 is DFQATT and CDR2 SNEGSKA (reference sequence). V lost 0 bases, J lost 0 bases, and 11 bases lay in between.

The genes are TRBV29-1 and TRBJ2-1; no reliable D call. V was pared by 7 bases and J by 3 bases, with 16 bases between. Germline CDR1 is SQVTM and CDR2 is ANQGSEA. This CDR3 is 14 amino acids long. In DNA, the CDR3 is TGCAGCGACAAAACCGGGTCGAGCTACAATGAGCAGTTCTTC. The encoded protein is CSDKTGSSYNEQFF.

This clonotype was detected a few times. The rearrangement joins TRBV20-1 to TRBJ2-5; 7 bases map to TRBD2. Unmatched junction bases numbered 20, after V lost 5 bases and J lost 5 bases. This CDR3 has 17 amino acids. Germline values: CDR1 DFQATT, CDR2 SNEGSKA (reference sequence). CDR3 DNA: TGCAGTGCTTCCAGTGGGGGGGGTAGAGGGAGAAAGGAGACCCAGTACTTC. Translating it yields CSASSGGGRGRKETQYF.

This chain's CDR3 is CASSFRAMNTEAFF. CDR3 DNA: TGCGCCAGCAGCTTCAGGGCTATGAACACTGAAGCTTTCTTT. The chain recombines TRBV5-1 with TRBJ1-1; D possibly corresponds to TRBD1 (5 bases). Germline-derived CDR1 and CDR2 are SGHRS and YFSETQ. The germline V and J ends were trimmed by 2 bases and 0 bases, with 8 bases remaining between them. The CDR3 contains 14 residues.

CDR3 protein: CAISEIGVTIGDEQFF. The CDR3 DNA reads as TGTGCCATCAGTGAGATCGGTGTCACGATCGGGGATGAGCAGTTCTTC. This rearrangement joins TRBV10-3 to TRBJ2-1; a weak D match, TRBD2 (5 bases). Germline CDR1 is ENHRY and CDR2 is SYGVKD. The V end was cut by 2 bases, the J end by 8 bases, with 19 bases between. This CDR3 is 16 amino acids long.

In this sample, this clonotype turned up many times. This sequence joins TRBV7-9 and TRBJ2-7; TRBD2 is a possible D gene (6 bases). This CDR3 comprises 13 residues. CDR1 and CDR2 from the germline V gene are SEHNR and FQNEAQ (reference sequence). The V end was cut by 4 bases, the J end by 4 bases, with 11 bases between. CDR3 amino acids: CASSSPSEYEQYF. DNA for the CDR3: TGTGCCAGCAGCTCCCCTAGCGAATACGAGCAGTACTTC. Using reference TRBV7-9 and TRBJ2-7 for the parts outside the CDR3, the full variable domain is DTGVSQNPRHKITKRGQNVTFRCDPISEHNRLYWYRQTLGQGPEFLTYFQNEAQLEKSRLLSDRFSAERPKGSFSTLEIQRTEQGDSAMYLCASSSPSEYEQYFGPGTRLTVT.

This clonotype was counted between two and nine times. This chain uses TRBV7-3 with TRBJ1-1; D call uncertain. The CDR3 extends over 14 amino acids. The germline gives CDR1 SGHTA, CDR2 FQGTGA. The V and J ends lost 6 bases and 0 bases respectively, with 11 bases between them. The CDR3 sequence: CASRLTFMNTEAFF. DNA of the CDR3: TGTGCCAGCAGATTGACATTTATGAACACTGAAGCTTTCTTT.

This clonotype occurred a few times. This chain connects TRBV20-1 to TRBJ2-3; 7 bases line up with TRBD2. The CDR3 sequence is 15 residues long. Trimming took 3 bases from V and 2 from J; bases not matched to a gene: 8. The V gene's germline CDR1 is DFQATT and CDR2 SNEGSKA (reference sequence). Here the CDR3 DNA reads TGCAGTGCTAGTCCCGCTAGCGGACTCACAGATACGCAGTATTTT. It yields the protein CSASPASGLTDTQYF.

The chain employs TRBV5-5 and TRBJ2-1, with D unclear. Germline V CDR1 and CDR2: SGHKS, YYEKEE (reference sequence). Between the trimmed V and J ends, which lost 6 bases and 4 bases, there was a span of 14 bases. The CDR3 covers 14 residues. The chain's CDR3 is CASTLGLIYNEQFF. CDR3 in DNA: TGTGCCAGCACCCTAGGCCTGATTTACAATGAGCAGTTCTTC.

This clonotype showed up just a few times. J is TRBJ1-5 and V is TRBV5-1; D ambiguous. Germline V CDR1 and CDR2: SGHRS, YFSETQ. Trimming took 6 bases from V and 7 from J, leaving 11 bases between them. The CDR3 loop spans 12 amino acids. CDR3 bases: TGCGCCAGCAACGGTGTGCGACAGCCCCAGCATTTT. It is translated as CASNGVRQPQHF.

This chain connects TRBV18 to TRBJ2-2; TRBD1 is a possible D gene (5 bases). The CDR3 runs 17 residues. Germline loops: CDR1 KGHSH, CDR2 LQKENI. Trimming took 0 bases from V and 3 from J, leaving 14 bases between them. CDR3 in amino acids: CASSPPGAGPHTGELFF. The DNA for the CDR3 is TGTGCCAGCTCACCACCAGGGGCAGGGCCCCACACCGGGGAGCTGTTTTTT. The variable domain in full, with the rest retrieved from reference TRBV18 and TRBJ2-2, is NAGVMQNPRHLVRRRGQEARLRCSPMKGHSHVYWYRQLPEEGLKFMVYLQKENIIDESGMPKERFSAEFPKEGPSILRIQQVVRGDSAAYFCASSPPGAGPHTGELFFGEGSRLTVL.

This clonotype was seen a few times. The chain recombines TRBV7-7 with TRBJ2-2; D perhaps matches TRBD1 (5 bases). Germline V gene lookup returns CDR1 SSHAT and CDR2 FNYEAQ (reference sequence). This CDR3 region has 14 residues. Trimming pared 6 bases from V and 3 bases from J, leaving 11 bases between. For the CDR3, the DNA is TGTGCCAGCAGTCTCGGACACGACACCGGGGAGCTGTTTTTT. It codes for CASSLGHDTGELFF.

The chain uses TRBV30 and TRBJ2-1; no firm D call. V lost 5 bases and J 8 bases, leaving 13 bases between the germline ends. The V gene's germline CDR1 is GTSNPN and CDR2 SVGIG (reference sequence). This CDR3 comprises 12 residues. The CDR3 DNA reads TGTGCCTGGGGCGGATTTCGGCATGAGCAGTTCTTC. Its protein is CAWGGFRHEQFF.

This chain joins TRBV6-2 or TRBV6-3 and TRBJ2-4; the D is unclear. Germline CDR1 is MNHEY and CDR2 is SVGEGT. This CDR3 spans 12 amino acids. The V and J ends lost 2 bases and 11 bases respectively, with 10 bases between them. Written as DNA, the CDR3 is TGTGCCAGCAGTTACCCAGGCGGTGTTCAGTACTTC. As protein: CASSYPGGVQYF.

This clonotype was recorded a few times. The V gene is TRBV19, the J gene TRBJ2-2; D gene ambiguous. CDR1 is LNHDA and CDR2 is SQIVND in the germline V gene (reference sequence). Trimming left V 8 bases short and J 3 bases short, with 7 bases between. This CDR3 has 12 residues. The CDR3, as DNA: TGTGCCAGTTACGAACACACCGGGGAGCTGTTTTTT. Encoded protein: CASYEHTGELFF. The variable domain in full, completed from reference TRBV19 and TRBJ2-2, reads DGGITQSPKYLFRKEGQNVTLSCEQNLNHDAMYWYRQDPGQGLRLIYYSQIVNDFQKGDIAEGYSVSREKKESFPLTVTSAQKNPTAFYLCASYEHTGELFFGEGSRLTVL.

This clonotype turned up a few times. The V call is TRBV11-2, the J call TRBJ2-3, with D perhaps TRBD2 (5 bases). Trimming took 2 bases from V and 2 from J, leaving 11 bases between them. The V gene's germline CDR1 is SGHAT and CDR2 FQNNGV. The CDR3 is made up of 15 amino acids. This CDR3 is CASSLNGILTDTQYF. In nucleotides, the CDR3 is TGTGCCAGCAGCTTAAACGGGATTCTCACAGATACGCAGTATTTT.

The rearrangement joins TRBV5-5 to TRBJ2-4; D is undetermined. The CDR3 covers 12 residues. Germline CDR1 is SGHKS and CDR2 is YYEKEE (reference sequence). Between the trimmed V and J ends, which lost 4 bases and 9 bases, there was a span of 11 bases. The CDR3 sequence: CASSGGRSIQYF. The CDR3 region has the DNA TGTGCCAGCAGCGGTGGTCGGAGCATTCAGTACTTC.

This clonotype has ten or more counts. The CDR3 loop is CASSWEDPAYEQYF. CDR3 nucleotide sequence: TGCGCCAGCAGCTGGGAGGATCCAGCCTACGAGCAGTACTTC. The chain carries TRBV5-1 and TRBJ2-7; possibly TRBD2 for D (6 bases). Per germline, CDR1 SGHRS and CDR2 YFSETQ. The CDR3 has 14 residues. Trimming removed 3 bases at V and 2 bases at J, with 12 bases between.

In its sample, this clonotype was seen a few times. V gene TRBV20-1 combines with J gene TRBJ2-7, with a possible D match to TRBD2 (5 bases). The CDR3 totals 14 residues. CDR1 is DFQATT, CDR2 SNEGSKA, per germline (reference sequence). The ends were cut back, 2 bases at V and 5 bases at J, with 16 bases in the middle. In DNA, the CDR3 is TGCAGTGCTAGAAAATTGGGATGGGGAGACGAGCAGTACTTC. Translation: CSARKLGWGDEQYF.

V gene TRBV7-2 combines with J gene TRBJ1-2; D possibly corresponds to TRBD1 (5 bases). This CDR3 is 13 amino acids long. The ends were cut back, 5 bases at V and 7 bases at J, with 14 bases in the middle. Germline V gives CDR1 SGHTA, CDR2 FQGNSA. CDR3 sequence reads: CASSHPGGTGYTF. The DNA of the CDR3 is TGTGCCAGCAGCCATCCGGGAGGGACTGGCTACACCTTC.

The gene calls are TRBV11-3 and TRBJ1-6; D is uncertain. There are 11 residues in the CDR3. With 5 bases removed from V and 8 bases from J, the gap between germline ends came to 4 bases. From germline, CDR1 is SGHNT and CDR2 YENEEA. The CDR3 nucleotides read TGTGCCAGCAGCGAGGATTCACCCCTCCACTTT. Translated, it gives CASSEDSPLHF.